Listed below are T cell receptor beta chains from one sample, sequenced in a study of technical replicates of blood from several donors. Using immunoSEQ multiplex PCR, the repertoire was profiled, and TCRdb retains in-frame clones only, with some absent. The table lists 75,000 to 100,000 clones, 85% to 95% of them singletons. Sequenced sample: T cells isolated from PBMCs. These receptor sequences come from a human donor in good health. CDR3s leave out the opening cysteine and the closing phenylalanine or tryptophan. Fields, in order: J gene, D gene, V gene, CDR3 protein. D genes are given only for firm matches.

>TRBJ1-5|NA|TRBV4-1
ASSPAGVQPQH
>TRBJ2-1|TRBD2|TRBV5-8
ASRTLSGGPEQF
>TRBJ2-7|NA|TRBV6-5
ASSYEHRYEQY
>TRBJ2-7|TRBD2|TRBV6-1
ASTGTSGRAFEQY
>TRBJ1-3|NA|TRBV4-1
ASSRYLGQRSGNTIY
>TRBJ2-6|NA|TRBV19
ASSIGTGYISGANVLT
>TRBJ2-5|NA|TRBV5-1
ASSPAQETQY
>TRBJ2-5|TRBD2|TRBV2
ATAGGRGPPPQY
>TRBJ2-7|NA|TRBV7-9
ASSFVDRDYEQY
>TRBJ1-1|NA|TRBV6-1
ASSGLPGHMNTEAF
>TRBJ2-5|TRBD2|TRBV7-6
ASSASGTSNSETQY
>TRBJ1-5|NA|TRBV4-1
ASSYGGSNQPQH
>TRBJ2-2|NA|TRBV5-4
ASSPERTGELF
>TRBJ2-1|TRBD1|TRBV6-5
ASSPGTGYNEQF
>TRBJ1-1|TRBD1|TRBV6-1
ASRRGQDTEAF
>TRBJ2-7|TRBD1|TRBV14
ASSPRQGFHEQY
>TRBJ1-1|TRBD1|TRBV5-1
ASLRIPTGGNTEAF
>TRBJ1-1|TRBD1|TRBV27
ASFRGYRWNTEAF
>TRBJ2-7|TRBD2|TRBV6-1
ASSVMGGSSYEQY
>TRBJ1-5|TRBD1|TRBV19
ASRGQGIDQPQH
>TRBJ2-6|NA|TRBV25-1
ASSERAAGANVLT
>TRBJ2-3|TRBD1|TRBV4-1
ASSLGQGFTDTQY
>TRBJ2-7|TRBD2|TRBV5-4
ASSMTSATYEQY
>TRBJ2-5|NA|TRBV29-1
SVEAKTRSGGEETQY
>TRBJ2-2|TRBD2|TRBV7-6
ASSLTSGQTGELF
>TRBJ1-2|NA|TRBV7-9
ASSLGQDYGYT
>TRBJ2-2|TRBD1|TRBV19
ASSFSPRGQYTGELF
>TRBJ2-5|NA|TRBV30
AWSVEEEETQY
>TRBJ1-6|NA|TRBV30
AFRGESGTPLH
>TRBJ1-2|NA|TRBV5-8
ASRTVTQTSYGYT
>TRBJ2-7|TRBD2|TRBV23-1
ASSQSPPGLAVLGSYEQY
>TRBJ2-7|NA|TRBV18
ASSPGTIYEQY
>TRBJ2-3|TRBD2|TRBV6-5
ASTDSGSGTDTQY
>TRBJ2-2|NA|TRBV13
ASSLVSGVTGELF
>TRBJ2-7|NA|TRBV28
ASTNPTTREQY
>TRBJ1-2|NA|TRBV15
ATSVKGGTPHGYT
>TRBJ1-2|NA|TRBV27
ASSLSTQGYGYT